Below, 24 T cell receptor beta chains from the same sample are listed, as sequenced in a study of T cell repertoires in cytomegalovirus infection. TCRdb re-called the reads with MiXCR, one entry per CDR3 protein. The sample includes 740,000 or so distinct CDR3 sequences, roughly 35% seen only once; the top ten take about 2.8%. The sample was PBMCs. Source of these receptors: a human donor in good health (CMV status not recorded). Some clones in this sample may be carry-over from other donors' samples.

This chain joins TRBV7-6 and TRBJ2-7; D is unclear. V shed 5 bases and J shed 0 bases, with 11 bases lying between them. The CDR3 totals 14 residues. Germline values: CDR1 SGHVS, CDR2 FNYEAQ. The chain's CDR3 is CASSPSPVSYEQYF. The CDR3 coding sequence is TGTGCCAGCAGCCCAAGTCCAGTCTCCTACGAGCAGTACTTC. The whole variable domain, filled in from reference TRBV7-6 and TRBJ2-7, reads GAGVSQSPRYKVTKRGQDVALRCDPISGHVSLYWYRQALGQGPEFLTYFNYEAQQDKSGLPNDRFSAERPEGSISTLTIQRTEQRDSAMYRCASSPSPVSYEQYFGPGTRLTVT.

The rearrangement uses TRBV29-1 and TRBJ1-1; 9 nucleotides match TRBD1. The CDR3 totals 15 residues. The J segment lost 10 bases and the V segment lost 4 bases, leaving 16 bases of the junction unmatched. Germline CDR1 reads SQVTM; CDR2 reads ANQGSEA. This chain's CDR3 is CSVALKTGGDNSAFF. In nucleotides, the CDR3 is TGCAGCGTTGCCCTTAAGACAGGGGGGGATAATTCAGCTTTCTTT.

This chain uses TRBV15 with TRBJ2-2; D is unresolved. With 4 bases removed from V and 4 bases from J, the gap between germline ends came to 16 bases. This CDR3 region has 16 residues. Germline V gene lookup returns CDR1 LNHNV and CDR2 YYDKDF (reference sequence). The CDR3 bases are TGTGCCACCAGCACCCGGGCCCGATGGACCACCGGGGAGCTGTTTTTT. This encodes CATSTRARWTTGELFF.

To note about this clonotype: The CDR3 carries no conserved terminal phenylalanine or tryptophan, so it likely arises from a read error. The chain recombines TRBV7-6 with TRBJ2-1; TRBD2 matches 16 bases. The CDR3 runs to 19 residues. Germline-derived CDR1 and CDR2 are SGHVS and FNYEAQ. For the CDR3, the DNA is TGTGCCAGCAGCTTAGCCGGGACTAGCGGGAGGGCACCTTACAAGGAGCAGTTCTGC. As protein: CASSLAGTSGRAPYKEQFC.

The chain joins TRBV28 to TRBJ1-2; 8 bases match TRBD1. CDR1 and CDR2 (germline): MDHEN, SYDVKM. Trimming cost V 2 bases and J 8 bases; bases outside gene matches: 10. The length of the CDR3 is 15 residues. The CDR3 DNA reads TGTGCCAGCAGTTTAAGGGCCAGGGGGCTCGGAGGCTACACCTTC. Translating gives CASSLRARGLGGYTF.

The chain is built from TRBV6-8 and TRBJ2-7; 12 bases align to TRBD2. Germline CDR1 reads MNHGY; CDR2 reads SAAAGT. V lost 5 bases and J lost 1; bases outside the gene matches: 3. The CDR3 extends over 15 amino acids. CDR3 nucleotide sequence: TGTGCCAGCAGTCAACTAGCGGGGGGATCCTACGAGCAGTACTTC. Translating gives CASSQLAGGSYEQYF.

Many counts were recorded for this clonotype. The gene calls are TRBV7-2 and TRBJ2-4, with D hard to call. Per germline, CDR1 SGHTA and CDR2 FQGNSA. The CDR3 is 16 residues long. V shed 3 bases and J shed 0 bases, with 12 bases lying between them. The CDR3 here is CASSFGSSLAKNIQYF. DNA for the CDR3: TGTGCCAGCAGCTTCGGTTCTTCACTAGCCAAAAACATTCAGTACTTC.

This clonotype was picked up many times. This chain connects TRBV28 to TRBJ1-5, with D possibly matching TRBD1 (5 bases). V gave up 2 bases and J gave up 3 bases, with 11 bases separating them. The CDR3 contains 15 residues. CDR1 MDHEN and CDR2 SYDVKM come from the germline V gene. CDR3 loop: CASSLTSGHNQPQHF. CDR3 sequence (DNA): TGTGCCAGCAGTTTAACCAGCGGACACAATCAGCCCCAGCATTTT.

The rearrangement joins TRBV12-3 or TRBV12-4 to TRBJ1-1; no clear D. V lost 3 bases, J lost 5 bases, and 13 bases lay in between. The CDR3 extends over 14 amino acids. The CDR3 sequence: CASSFVGVGTEAFF. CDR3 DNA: TGTGCCAGCAGTTTTGTTGGGGTGGGGACTGAAGCTTTCTTT.

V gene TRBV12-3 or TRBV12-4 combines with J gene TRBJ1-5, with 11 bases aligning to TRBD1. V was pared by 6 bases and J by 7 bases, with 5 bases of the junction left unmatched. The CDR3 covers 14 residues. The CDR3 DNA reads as TGTGCCAGCAGGAAGGGACAGGGGGGACAGCCCCAGCATTTT. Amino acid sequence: CASRKGQGGQPQHF.

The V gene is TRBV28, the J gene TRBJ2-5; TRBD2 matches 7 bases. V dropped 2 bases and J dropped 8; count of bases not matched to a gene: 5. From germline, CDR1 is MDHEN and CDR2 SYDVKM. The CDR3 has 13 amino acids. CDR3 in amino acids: CASSLEGRVTQYF. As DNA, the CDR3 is TGTGCCAGCAGTTTAGAGGGGAGGGTTACCCAGTACTTC. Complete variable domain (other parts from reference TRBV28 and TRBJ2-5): DVKVTQSSRYLVKRTGEKVFLECVQDMDHENMFWYRQDPGLGLRLIYFSYDVKMKEKGDIPEGYSVSREKKERFSLILESASTNQTSMYLCASSLEGRVTQYFGPGTRLLVL.

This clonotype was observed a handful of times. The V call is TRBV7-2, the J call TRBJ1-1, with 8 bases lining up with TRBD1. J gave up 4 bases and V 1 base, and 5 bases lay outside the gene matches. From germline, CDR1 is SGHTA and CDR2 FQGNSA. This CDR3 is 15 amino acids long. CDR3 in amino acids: CASSLGTGFSTEAFF. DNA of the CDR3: TGTGCCAGCAGCTTAGGGACAGGGTTTTCCACTGAAGCTTTCTTT.

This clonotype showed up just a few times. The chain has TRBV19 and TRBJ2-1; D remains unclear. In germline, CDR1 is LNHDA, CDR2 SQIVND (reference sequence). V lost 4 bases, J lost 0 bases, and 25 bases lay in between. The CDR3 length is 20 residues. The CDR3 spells CASSRVGRIGSKFSYNEQFF. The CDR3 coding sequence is TGTGCCAGTAGTAGAGTAGGAAGGATTGGATCCAAATTCTCCTACAATGAGCAGTTCTTC.

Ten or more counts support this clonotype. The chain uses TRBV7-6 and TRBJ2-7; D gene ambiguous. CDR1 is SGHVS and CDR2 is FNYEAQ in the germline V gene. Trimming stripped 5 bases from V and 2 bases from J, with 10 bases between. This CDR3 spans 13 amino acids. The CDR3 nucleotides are TGTGCCAGCAGCGCCGACCCTACCTACGAGCAGTACTTC. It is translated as CASSADPTYEQYF. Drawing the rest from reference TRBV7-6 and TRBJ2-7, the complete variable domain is GAGVSQSPRYKVTKRGQDVALRCDPISGHVSLYWYRQALGQGPEFLTYFNYEAQQDKSGLPNDRFSAERPEGSISTLTIQRTEQRDSAMYRCASSADPTYEQYFGPGTRLTVT.

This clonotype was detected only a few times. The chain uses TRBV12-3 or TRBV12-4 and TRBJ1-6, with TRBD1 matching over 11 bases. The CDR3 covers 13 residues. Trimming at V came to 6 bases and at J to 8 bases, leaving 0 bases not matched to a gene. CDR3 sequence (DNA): TGTGCCAGCAGGGGACAGGGGGATTCACCCCTCCACTTT. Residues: CASRGQGDSPLHF.

The CDR3 DNA reads TGCAGCGGCCGGACTAGCGGGAGGTTCGGGGAGCTGTTTTTT. Encoded protein: CSGRTSGRFGELFF. This sequence joins TRBV29-1 and TRBJ2-2; 14 bases map to TRBD2. Per the germline V gene, CDR1 is SQVTM and CDR2 is ANQGSEA. The CDR3 extends over 14 amino acids. V trimming: 7 bases; J trimming: 7 bases; junction bases outside the gene matches: 5.

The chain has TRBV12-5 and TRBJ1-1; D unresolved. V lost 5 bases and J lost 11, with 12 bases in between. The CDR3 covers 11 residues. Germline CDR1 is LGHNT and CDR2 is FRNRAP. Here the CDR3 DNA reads TGTGCTAGTGGTATTGGACGCGGGGCTTTCTTT. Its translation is CASGIGRGAFF. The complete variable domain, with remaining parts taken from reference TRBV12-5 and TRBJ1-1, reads DARVTQTPRHKVTEMGQEVTMRCQPILGHNTVFWYRQTMMQGLELLAYFRNRAPLDDSGMPKDRFSAEMPDATLATLKIQPSEPRDSAVYFCASGIGRGAFFGQGTRLTVV.

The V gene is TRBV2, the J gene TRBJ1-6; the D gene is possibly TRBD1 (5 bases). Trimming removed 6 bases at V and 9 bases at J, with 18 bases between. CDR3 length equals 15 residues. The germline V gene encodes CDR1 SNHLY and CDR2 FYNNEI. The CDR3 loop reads CASRGVGGAGSPLHF. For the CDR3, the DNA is TGTGCCAGCAGGGGCGTCGGCGGGGCTGGTTCACCCCTCCACTTT.

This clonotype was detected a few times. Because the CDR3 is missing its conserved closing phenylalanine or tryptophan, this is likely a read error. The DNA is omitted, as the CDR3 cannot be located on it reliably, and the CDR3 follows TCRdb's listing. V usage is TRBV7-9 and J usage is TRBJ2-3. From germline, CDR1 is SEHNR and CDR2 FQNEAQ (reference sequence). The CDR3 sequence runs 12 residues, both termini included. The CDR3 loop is CASSLESVALTL.

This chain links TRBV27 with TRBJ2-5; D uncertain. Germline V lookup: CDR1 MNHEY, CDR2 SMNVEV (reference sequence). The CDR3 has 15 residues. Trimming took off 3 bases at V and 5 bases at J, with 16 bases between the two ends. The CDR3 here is CASSFMGVLSETQYF. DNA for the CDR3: TGTGCCAGCAGTTTTATGGGCGTTCTGAGTGAGACCCAGTACTTC.

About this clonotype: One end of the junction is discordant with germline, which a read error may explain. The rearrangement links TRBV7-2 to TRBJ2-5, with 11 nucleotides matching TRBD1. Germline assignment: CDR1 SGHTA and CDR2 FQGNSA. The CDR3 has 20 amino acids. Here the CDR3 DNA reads TGTGCCAGCAGCGTACAGGCGGGGACAGGGGGATTCCGAGAAAAAGATACCCAGTACTTC. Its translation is CASSVQAGTGGFREKDTQYF.

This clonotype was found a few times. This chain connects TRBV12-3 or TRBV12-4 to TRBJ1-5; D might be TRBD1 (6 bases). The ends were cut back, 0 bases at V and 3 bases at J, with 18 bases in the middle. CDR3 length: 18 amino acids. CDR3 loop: CASSLAQVGARFNQPQHF. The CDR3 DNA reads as TGTGCCAGCAGTTTAGCGCAGGTGGGGGCCAGATTCAATCAGCCCCAGCATTTT.

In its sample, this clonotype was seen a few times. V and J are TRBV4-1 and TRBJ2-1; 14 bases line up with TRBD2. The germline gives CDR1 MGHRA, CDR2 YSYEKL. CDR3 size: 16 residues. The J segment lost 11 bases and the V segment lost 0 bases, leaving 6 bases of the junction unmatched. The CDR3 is CASSQEDGTSGRQQFF. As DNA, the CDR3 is TGCGCCAGCAGCCAAGAGGACGGGACTAGCGGGAGACAGCAGTTCTTC.

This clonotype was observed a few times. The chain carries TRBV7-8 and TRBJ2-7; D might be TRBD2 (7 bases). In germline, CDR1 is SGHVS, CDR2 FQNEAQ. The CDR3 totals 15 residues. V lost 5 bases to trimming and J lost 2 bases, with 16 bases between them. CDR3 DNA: TGTGCCAGCAGCCATGGGGGGGCAACGGCCTACGAGCAGTACTTC. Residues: CASSHGGATAYEQYF.